A single sample gave rise to the 9 T cell receptor beta chains below, sequenced in a study of T cell changes during pregnancy in multiple sclerosis. The data were produced by immunoSEQ multiplex PCR, yet TCRdb's version contains in-frame clones alone and is incomplete. The profile shows 60,000 to 70,000 clones, roughly 90% of them singletons. The sequencing here drew on peripheral blood, taken in the second trimester of pregnancy. These receptors originate from a female donor with multiple sclerosis, enrolled in a pregnancy study.

The rearrangement uses TRBV27 and TRBJ2-1; no definite D call. Germline lookup yields CDR1 MNHEY and CDR2 SMNVEV (reference sequence). The CDR3 contains 12 residues. Trimming cost V 6 bases and J 5 bases, with 8 bases left between them. Here the CDR3 DNA reads TGTGCCAGCAGCCCAGTCCACAATGAGCAGTTCTTC. This encodes CASSPVHNEQFF.

The J gene is TRBJ1-6, the V gene TRBV5-1, with TRBD1 matching 7 bases. Losses at the gene ends were 0 bases for V and 5 bases for J; bases not matched to a gene: 8. The CDR3 sequence is 17 residues long. Germline values: CDR1 SGHRS, CDR2 YFSETQ. Here the CDR3 DNA reads TGCGCCAGCAGCTTGGTGCCCATGACAGGGAATAATTCACCCCTCCACTTT. This gives the protein CASSLVPMTGNNSPLHF. The variable domain in full, completed from reference TRBV5-1 and TRBJ1-6, reads KAGVTQTPRYLIKTRGQQVTLSCSPISGHRSVSWYQQTPGQGLQFLFEYFSETQRNKGNFPGRFSGRQFSNSRSEMNVSTLELGDSALYLCASSLVPMTGNNSPLHFGNGTRLTVT.

The chain has TRBV7-7 and TRBJ1-3, with 8 bases that match TRBD1. Germline CDR1 and CDR2: SSHAT and FNYEAQ (reference sequence). CDR3 length: 14 amino acids. Trimming took 5 bases from V and 0 from J; bases not matched to a gene: 0. DNA for the CDR3: TGTGCCAGCAGCGACAGGGGCTCTGGAAACACCATATATTTT. This sequence encodes CASSDRGSGNTIYF.

The V gene is TRBV6-1, the J gene TRBJ1-2; the D is unclear. V was trimmed by 1 base and J by 1 base, leaving 13 bases between them. This CDR3 has 16 residues. From germline, CDR1 is MNHNS and CDR2 SASEGT. CDR3 region: CASSEGQVARNYGYTF. The CDR3 DNA reads as TGTGCCAGCAGTGAAGGGCAGGTGGCCCGTAACTATGGCTACACCTTC.

The gene calls are TRBV7-8 and TRBJ2-3, with 9 bases aligning to TRBD2. Germline CDR1 is SGHVS and CDR2 is FQNEAQ. CDR3 size: 15 residues. V shed 7 bases and J 4 bases; nucleotides not matched to a gene: 9. CDR3 coding DNA: TGTGCCAGCACCCTGGCGGGAGGGTATGCAGATACGCAGTATTTT. It translates to CASTLAGGYADTQYF.

This chain joins TRBV30 and TRBJ1-2; possibly TRBD1 for D (6 bases). With 8 bases removed from V and 3 bases from J, the gap between germline ends came to 13 bases. This CDR3 contains 12 residues. Germline V CDR1 and CDR2: GTSNPN, SVGIG (reference sequence). CDR3 region: CAGRDMDYGYTF. In DNA, the CDR3 is TGTGCCGGCCGGGACATGGACTATGGCTACACCTTC.

The chain recombines TRBV4-2 with TRBJ1-4; 8 positions agree with TRBD1. V was clipped by 4 bases and J by 4 bases; unmatched bases: 5. Germline values: CDR1 LGHNA, CDR2 YNFKEQ. The CDR3 has 15 amino acids. This CDR3 reads CASSPIDRGNEKLFF. The DNA of the CDR3 is TGTGCCAGCAGCCCGATCGACAGGGGTAATGAAAAACTGTTTTTT.

J is TRBJ1-2 and V is TRBV19, with D possibly TRBD1 on 5 matching bases. This CDR3 comprises 12 residues. Germline V lookup: CDR1 LNHDA, CDR2 SQIVND (reference sequence). Trimming shortened V by 7 bases and J by 4 bases, and 10 bases separated the two germline ends. The CDR3 loop is CASTMGGYGYTF. The CDR3 DNA sequence: TGTGCCAGTACTATGGGGGGCTATGGCTACACCTTC.

The CDR3 loop is CASSEGLLPYEQYF. CDR3 sequence (DNA): TGTGCCAGCAGTGAGGGACTCCTACCCTACGAGCAGTACTTC. The V call is TRBV6-1, the J call TRBJ2-7, with a possible D match to TRBD2 (6 bases). V was clipped by 3 bases and J by 2 bases, with 11 bases between them. The CDR3 loop spans 14 amino acids. Germline V lookup: CDR1 MNHNS, CDR2 SASEGT.